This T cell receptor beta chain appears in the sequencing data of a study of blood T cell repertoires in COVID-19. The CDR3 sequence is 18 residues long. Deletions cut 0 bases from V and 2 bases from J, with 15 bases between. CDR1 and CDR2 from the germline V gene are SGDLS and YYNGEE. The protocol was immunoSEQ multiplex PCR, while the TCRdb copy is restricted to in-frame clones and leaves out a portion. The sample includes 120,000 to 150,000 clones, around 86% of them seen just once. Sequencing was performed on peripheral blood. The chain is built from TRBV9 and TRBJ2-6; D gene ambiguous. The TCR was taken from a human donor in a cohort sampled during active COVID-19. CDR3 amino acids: CASSVEWQVVAGANVLTF. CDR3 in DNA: TGTGCCAGCAGCGTAGAGTGGCAGGTAGTTGCTGGGGCCAACGTCCTGACTTTC.